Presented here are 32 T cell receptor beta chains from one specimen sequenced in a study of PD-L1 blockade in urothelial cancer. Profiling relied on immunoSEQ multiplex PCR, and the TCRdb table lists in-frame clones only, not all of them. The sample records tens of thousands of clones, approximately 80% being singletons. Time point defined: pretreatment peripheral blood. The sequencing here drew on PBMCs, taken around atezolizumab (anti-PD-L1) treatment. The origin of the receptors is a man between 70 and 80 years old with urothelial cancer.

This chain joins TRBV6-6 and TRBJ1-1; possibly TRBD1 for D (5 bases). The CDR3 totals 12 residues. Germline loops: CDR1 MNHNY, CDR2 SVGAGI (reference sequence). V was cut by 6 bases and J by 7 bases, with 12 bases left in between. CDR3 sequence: CASSPGRVEAFF. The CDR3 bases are TGTGCCAGCAGCCCAGGGAGGGTTGAAGCTTTCTTT.

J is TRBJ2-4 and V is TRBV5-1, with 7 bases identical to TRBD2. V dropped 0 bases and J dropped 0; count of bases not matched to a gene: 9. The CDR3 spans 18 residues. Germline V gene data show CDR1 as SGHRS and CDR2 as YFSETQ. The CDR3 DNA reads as TGCGCCAGCAGCTTGGCCCTTTGGGGGGGGGAAGCCAAAAACATTCAGTACTTC. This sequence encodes CASSLALWGGEAKNIQYF.

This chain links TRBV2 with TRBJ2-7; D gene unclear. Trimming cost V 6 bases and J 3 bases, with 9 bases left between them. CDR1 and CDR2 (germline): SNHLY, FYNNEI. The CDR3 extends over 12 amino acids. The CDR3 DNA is TGTGCCAGCAGGGGCGATATCTACGAGCAGTACTTC. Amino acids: CASRGDIYEQYF.

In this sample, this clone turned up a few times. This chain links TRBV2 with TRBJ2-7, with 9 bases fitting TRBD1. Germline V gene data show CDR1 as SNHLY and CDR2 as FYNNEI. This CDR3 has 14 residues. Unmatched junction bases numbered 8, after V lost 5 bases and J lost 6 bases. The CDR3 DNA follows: TGTGCCAGCAGTCCACAGGGGGCGGGTCCCGAGCAGTACTTC. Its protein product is CASSPQGAGPEQYF.

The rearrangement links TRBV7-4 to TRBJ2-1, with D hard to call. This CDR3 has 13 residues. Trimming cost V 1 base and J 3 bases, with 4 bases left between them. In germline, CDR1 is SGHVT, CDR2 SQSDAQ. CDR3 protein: CASSLDYYNEQFF. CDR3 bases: TGTGCCAGCAGCTTAGACTACTACAATGAGCAGTTCTTC. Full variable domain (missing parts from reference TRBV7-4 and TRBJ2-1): GAGVSQSPRYKVAKRGRDVALRCDSISGHVTLYWYRQTLGQGSEVLTYSQSDAQRDKSGRPSGRFSAERPERSVSTLKIQRTEQGDSAVYLCASSLDYYNEQFFGPGTRLTVL.

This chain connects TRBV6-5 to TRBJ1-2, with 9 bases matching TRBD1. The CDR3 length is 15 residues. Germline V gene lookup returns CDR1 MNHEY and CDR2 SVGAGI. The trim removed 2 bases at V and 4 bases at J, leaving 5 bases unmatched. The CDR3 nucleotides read TGTGCCAGCAGTTACAGGGGACAGGGTACCTATGGCTACACCTTC. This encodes CASSYRGQGTYGYTF.

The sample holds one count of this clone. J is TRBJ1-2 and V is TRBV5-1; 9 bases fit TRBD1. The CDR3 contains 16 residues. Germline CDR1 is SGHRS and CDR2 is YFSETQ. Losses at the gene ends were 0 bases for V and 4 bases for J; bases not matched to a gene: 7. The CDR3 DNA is TGCGCCAGCAGCTTGGGCGGGACAGGGTCCGGCTATGGCTACACCTTC. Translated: CASSLGGTGSGYGYTF.

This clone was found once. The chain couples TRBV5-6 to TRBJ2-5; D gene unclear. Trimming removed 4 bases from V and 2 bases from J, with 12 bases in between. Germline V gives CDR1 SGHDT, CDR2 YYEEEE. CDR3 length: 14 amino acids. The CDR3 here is CASSPFRVQETQYF. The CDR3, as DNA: TGTGCCAGCAGCCCCTTTCGAGTTCAAGAGACCCAGTACTTC.

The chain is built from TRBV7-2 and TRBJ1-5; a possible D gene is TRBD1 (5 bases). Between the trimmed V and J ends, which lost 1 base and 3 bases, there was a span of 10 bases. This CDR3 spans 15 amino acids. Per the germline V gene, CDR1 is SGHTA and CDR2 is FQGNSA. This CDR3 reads CASSLGGANNQPQHF. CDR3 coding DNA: TGTGCCAGCAGCTTAGGTGGGGCGAACAATCAGCCCCAGCATTTT.

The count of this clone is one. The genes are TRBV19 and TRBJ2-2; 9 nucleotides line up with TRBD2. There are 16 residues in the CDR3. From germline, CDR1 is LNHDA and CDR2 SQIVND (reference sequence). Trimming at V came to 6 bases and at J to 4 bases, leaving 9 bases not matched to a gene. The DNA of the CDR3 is TGTGCCAGTAGACTGGCGGGGGGGCCCAGCACCGGGGAGCTGTTTTTT. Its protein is CASRLAGGPSTGELFF.

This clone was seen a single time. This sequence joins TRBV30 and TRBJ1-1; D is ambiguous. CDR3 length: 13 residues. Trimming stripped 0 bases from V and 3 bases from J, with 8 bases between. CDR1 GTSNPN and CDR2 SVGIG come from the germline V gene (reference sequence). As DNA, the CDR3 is TGTGCCTGGAGTGTCGCGGAGGACACTGAAGCTTTCTTT. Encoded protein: CAWSVAEDTEAFF.

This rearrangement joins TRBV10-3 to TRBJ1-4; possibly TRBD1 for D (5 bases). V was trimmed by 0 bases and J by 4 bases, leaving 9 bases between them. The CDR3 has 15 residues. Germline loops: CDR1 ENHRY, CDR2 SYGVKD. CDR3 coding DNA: TGTGCCATCAGTGAGTCGACAGATTTTAATGAAAAACTGTTTTTT. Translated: CAISESTDFNEKLFF.

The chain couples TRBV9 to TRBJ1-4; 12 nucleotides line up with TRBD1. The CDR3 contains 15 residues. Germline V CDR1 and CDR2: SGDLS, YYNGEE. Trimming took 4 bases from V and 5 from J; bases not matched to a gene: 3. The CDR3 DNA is TGTGCCAGCAGCACCGGGACAGGGGGCAATGAAAAACTGTTTTTT. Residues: CASSTGTGGNEKLFF.

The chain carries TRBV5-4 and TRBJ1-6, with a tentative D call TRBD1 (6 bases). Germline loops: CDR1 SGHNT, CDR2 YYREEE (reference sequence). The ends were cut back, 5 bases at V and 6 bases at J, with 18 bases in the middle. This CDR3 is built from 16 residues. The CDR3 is CASSLVGQAFNSPLHF. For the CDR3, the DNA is TGTGCCAGCAGTCTCGTGGGACAAGCTTTTAATTCACCCCTCCACTTT.

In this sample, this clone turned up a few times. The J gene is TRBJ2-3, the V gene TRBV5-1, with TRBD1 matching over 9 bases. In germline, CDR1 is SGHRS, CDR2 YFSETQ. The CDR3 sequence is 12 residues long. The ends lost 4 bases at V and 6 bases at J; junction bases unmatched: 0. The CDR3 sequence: CASSGTGDTQYF. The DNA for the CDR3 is TGCGCCAGCAGCGGGACAGGGGATACGCAGTATTTT.

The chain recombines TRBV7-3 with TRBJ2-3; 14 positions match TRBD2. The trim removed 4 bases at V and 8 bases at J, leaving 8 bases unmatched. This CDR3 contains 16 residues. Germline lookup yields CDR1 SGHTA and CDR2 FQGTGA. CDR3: CASSSEGLAGAVTQYF. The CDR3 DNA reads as TGTGCCAGCAGCTCCGAGGGACTAGCGGGGGCGGTTACGCAGTATTTT.

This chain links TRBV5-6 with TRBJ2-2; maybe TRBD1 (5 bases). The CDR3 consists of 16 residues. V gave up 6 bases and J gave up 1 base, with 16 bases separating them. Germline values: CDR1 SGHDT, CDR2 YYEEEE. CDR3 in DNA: TGTGCCAGCAACTTTGGACAACTAATGAACACCGGGGAGCTGTTTTTT. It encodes CASNFGQLMNTGELFF.

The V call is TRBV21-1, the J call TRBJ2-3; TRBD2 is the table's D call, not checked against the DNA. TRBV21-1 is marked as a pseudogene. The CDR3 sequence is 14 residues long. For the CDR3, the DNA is TGTGCCCCCCGCCTCAGCGGGAGCTCAGATACGCAGTATTTT. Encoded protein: CAPRLSGSSDTQYF.

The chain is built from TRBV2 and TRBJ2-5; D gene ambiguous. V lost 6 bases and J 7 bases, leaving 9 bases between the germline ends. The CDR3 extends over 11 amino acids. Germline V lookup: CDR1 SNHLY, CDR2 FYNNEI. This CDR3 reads CASRLSGTQYF. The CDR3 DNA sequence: TGTGCCAGCAGGCTTAGTGGGACCCAGTACTTC. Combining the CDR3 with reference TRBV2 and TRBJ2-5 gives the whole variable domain EPEVTQTPSHQVTQMGQEVILRCVPISNHLYFYWYRQILGQKVEFLVSFYNNEISEKSEIFDDQFSVERPDGSNFTLKIRSTKLEDSAMYFCASRLSGTQYFGPGTRLLVL.

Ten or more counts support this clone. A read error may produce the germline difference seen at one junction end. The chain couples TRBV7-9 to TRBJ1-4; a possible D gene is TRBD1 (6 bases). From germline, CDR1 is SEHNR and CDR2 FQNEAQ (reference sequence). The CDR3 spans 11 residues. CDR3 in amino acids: CASSLRGRPQF. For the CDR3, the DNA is TGTGCCAGCAGCTTAAGGGGGAGACCCCAGTTT.

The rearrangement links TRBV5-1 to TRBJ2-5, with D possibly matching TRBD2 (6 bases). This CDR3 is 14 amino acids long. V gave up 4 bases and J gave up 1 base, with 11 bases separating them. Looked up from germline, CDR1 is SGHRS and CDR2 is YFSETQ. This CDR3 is CASSPSGFQETQYF. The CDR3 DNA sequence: TGCGCCAGCAGCCCGAGCGGGTTCCAAGAGACCCAGTACTTC.

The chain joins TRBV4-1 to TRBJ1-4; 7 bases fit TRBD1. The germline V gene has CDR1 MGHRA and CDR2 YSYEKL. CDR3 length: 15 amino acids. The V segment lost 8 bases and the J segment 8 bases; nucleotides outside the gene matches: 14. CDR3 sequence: CASAFQPGQYEKLFF. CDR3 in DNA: TGCGCCAGCGCTTTCCAACCGGGACAGTACGAAAAACTGTTTTTT.

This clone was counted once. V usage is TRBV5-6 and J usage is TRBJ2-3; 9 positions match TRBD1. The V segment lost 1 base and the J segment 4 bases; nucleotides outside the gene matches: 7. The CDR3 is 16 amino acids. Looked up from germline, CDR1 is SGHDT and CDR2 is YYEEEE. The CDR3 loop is CASSLSTGGAADTQYF. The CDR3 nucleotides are TGTGCCAGCAGCTTGAGCACAGGGGGCGCGGCAGATACGCAGTATTTT.

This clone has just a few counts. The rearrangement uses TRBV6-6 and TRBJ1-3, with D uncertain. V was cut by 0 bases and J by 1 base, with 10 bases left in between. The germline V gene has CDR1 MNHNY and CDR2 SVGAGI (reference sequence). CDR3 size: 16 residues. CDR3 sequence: CASSYSFDTSGNTIYF. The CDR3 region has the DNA TGTGCCAGCAGTTACTCCTTCGATACTTCTGGAAACACCATATATTTT.

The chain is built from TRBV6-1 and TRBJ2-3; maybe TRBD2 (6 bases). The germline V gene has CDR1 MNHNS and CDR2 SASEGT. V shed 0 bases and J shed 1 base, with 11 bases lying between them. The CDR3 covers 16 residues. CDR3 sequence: CASSEALPSGTDTQYF. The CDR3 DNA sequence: TGTGCCAGCAGTGAAGCGCTTCCTAGCGGCACAGATACGCAGTATTTT.

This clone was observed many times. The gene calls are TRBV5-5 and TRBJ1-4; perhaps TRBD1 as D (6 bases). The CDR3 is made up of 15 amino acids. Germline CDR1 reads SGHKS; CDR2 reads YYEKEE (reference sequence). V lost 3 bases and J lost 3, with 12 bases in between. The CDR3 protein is CASSSGEFSNEKLFF. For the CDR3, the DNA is TGTGCCAGCAGCTCAGGGGAGTTCTCTAATGAAAAACTGTTTTTT.

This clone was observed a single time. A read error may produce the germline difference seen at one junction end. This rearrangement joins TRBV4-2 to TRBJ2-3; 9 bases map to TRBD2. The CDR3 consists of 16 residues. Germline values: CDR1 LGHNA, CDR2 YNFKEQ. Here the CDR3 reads CAISHQSGGFTDTQYF. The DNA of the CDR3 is TGTGCCATCAGCCATCAAAGCGGGGGGTTCACAGATACGCAGTATTTT.

In nucleotides, the CDR3 is TGTGCTAGTGGACCAGGGACAGGGGGCCTTGCAACTAATGAAAAACTGTTTTTT. Translation: CASGPGTGGLATNEKLFF. This chain links TRBV12-5 with TRBJ1-4; 12 bases are shared with TRBD1. Germline CDR1 LGHNT, CDR2 FRNRAP. The CDR3 has 18 amino acids. Germline trimming cut 6 bases from V and 0 bases from J; bases unmatched to any gene: 8. Full variable domain (outside the CDR3, taken from reference TRBV12-5 and TRBJ1-4): DARVTQTPRHKVTEMGQEVTMRCQPILGHNTVFWYRQTMMQGLELLAYFRNRAPLDDSGMPKDRFSAEMPDATLATLKIQPSEPRDSAVYFCASGPGTGGLATNEKLFFGSGTQLSVL.

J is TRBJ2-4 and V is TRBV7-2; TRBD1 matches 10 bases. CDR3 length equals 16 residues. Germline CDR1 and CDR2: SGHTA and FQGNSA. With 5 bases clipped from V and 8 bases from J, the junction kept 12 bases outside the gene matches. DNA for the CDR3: TGTGCCAGCAGCCAAAACCCGACAGGGGGCGGGGACATTCAGTACTTC. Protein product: CASSQNPTGGGDIQYF.

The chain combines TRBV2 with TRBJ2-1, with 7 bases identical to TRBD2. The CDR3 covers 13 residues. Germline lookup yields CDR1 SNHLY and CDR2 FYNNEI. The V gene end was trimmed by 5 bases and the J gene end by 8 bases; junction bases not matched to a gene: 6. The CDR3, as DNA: TGTGCCAGCAGTAGTGGTCGGGGGGATGAGCAGTTCTTC. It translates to CASSSGRGDEQFF. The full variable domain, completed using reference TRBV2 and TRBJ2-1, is EPEVTQTPSHQVTQMGQEVILRCVPISNHLYFYWYRQILGQKVEFLVSFYNNEISEKSEIFDDQFSVERPDGSNFTLKIRSTKLEDSAMYFCASSSGRGDEQFFGPGTRLTVL.

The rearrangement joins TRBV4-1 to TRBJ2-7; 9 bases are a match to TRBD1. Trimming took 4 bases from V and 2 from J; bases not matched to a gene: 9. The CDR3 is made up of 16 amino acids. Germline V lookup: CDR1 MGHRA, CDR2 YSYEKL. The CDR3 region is CASSLNTGTGTYEQYF. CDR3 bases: TGCGCCAGCAGCCTGAACACCGGGACAGGGACCTACGAGCAGTACTTC.

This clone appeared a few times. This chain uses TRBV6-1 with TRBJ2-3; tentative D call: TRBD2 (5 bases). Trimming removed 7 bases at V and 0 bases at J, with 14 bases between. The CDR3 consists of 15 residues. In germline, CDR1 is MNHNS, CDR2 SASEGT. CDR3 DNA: TGTGCCAGCACCGGAACGGGGTCCAGCACAGATACGCAGTATTTT. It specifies CASTGTGSSTDTQYF.